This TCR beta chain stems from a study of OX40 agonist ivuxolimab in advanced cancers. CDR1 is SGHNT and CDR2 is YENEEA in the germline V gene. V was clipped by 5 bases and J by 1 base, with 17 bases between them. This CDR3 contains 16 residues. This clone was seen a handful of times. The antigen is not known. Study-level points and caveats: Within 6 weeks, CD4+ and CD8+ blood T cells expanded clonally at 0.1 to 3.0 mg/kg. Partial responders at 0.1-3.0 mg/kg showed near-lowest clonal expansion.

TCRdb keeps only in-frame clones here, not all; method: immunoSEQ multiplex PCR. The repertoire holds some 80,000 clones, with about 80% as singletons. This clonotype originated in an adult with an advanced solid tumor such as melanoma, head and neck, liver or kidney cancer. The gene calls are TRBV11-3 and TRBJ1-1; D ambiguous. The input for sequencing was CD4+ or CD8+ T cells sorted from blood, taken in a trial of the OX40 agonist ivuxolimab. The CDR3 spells CASSPRRWQANTEAFF. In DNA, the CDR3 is TGTGCCAGCAGCCCTAGGAGGTGGCAGGCGAACACTGAAGCTTTCTTT.